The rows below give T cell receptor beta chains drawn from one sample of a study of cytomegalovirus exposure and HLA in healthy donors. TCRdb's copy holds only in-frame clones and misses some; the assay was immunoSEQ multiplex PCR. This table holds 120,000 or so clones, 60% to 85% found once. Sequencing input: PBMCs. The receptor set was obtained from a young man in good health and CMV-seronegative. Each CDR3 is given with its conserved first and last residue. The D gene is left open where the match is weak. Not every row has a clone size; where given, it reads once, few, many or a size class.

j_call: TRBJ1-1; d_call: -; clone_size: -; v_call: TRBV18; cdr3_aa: CASSPLGAPDTEAFF; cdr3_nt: TGTGCCAGCTCACCACTGGGGGCGCCGGACACTGAAGCTTTCTTT
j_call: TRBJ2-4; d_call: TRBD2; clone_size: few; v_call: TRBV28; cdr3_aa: CASRPILAEEAKNIQYF; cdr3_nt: TGTGCCAGCAGACCCATACTAGCGGAAGAAGCCAAAAACATTCAGTACTTC
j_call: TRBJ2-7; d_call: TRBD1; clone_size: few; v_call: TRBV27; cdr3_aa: CASSWDREGEQYF; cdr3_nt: TGTGCCAGCAGTTGGGACAGGGAAGGCGAGCAGTACTTC
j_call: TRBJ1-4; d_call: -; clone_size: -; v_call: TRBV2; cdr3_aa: CASSVGGGHEKLFF; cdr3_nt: TGTGCCAGCAGTGTAGGTGGAGGCCACGAAAAACTGTTTTTT
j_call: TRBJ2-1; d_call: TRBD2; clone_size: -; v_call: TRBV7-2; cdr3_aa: CASSLALAENNEQFF; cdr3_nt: TGTGCCAGCAGCTTAGCGCTAGCGGAGAACAATGAGCAGTTCTTC
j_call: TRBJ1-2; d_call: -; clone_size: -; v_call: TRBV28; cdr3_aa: CASSLPPSQTTF; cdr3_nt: TGTGCCAGCAGTTTACCCCCCTCACAGACAACCTTC
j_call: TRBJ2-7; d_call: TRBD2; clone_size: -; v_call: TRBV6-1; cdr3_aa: CASRSTSVGYEQYF; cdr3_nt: TGTGCCAGCAGATCGACTAGCGTGGGGTACGAGCAGTACTTC
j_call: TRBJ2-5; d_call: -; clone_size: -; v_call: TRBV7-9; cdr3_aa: CASSLGSGVWEQYF; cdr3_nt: TGTGCCAGCAGCTTAGGTTCAGGGGTGTGGGAGCAGTACTTC
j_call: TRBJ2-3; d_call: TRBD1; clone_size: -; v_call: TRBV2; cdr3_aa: CARGQGARADTQYF; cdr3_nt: TGTGCCAGAGGACAGGGGGCACGAGCAGATACGCAGTATTTT
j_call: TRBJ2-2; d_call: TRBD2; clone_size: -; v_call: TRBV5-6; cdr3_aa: CASSFRLAVNTGELFF; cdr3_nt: TGTGCCAGCAGCTTTCGTCTAGCGGTGAACACCGGGGAGCTGTTTTTT
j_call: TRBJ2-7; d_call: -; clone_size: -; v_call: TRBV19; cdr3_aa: CASSIPRKGAYEQYF; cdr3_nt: TGTGCCAGTAGTATCCCCCGAAAAGGGGCCTACGAGCAGTACTTC
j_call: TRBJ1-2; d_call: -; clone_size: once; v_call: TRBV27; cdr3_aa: CASRSGQNYGYTF; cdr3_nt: TGTGCCAGCAGGTCCGGACAGAACTATGGCTACACCTTC
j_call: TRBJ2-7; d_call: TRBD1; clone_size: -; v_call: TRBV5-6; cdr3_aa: CASSLTGATYEQYF; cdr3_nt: TGTGCCAGCAGCTTAACAGGGGCAACCTACGAGCAGTACTTC
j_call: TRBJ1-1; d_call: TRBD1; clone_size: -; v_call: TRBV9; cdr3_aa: CASSPGTAHTEAFF; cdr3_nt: TGTGCCAGCAGCCCCGGGACAGCCCACACTGAAGCTTTCTTT
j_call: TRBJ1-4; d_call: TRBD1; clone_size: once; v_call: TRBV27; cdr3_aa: CASSRDSLHEKLFF; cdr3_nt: TGTGCCAGCAGCCGGGACAGTTTACATGAAAAACTGTTTTTT
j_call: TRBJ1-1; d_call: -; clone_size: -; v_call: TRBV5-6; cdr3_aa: CASYWGVKNTEAFF; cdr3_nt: TGTGCCAGTTATTGGGGGGTGAAGAACACTGAAGCTTTCTTT
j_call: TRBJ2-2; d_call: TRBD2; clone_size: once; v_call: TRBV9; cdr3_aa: CASSVAGGPGTGELFF; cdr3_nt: TGTGCCAGCAGCGTCGCGGGAGGGCCGGGCACCGGGGAGCTGTTTTTT
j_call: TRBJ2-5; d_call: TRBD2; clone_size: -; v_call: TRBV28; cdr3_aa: CASSRRLAGIKETQYF; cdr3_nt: TGTGCCAGCAGTCGAAGACTAGCGGGCATAAAAGAGACCCAGTACTTC